Listed below are T cell receptor beta chains from one sample, sequenced in a study of CD8+CD57+ T cells in acquired aplastic anemia. TCRdb re-called the reads with MiXCR, one entry per CDR3 protein. The sample contains 120,000 or so distinct CDR3 sequences, almost 40% of which appear only once. The specimen sequenced was sorted CD4+, CD8+, or CD8+CD57+ T cells (not recorded which) from PBMCs. These TCRs come from a human donor with aplastic anemia. The CDR3 runs from the conserved cysteine through the conserved F or W. Each record gives: CDR3 protein, J gene, D gene, V gene. A D gene is named only where the DNA matches it firmly.

CDR3 protein: CAISDRQGASSFF; J gene: TRBJ1-1; D gene: TRBD1; V gene: TRBV10-3
CDR3 protein: CASSISGRGDTEAFF; J gene: TRBJ1-1; D gene: NA; V gene: TRBV19
CDR3 protein: CASSDRGLGYGYTF; J gene: TRBJ1-2; D gene: TRBD1; V gene: TRBV2
CDR3 protein: CASSLVQGTGNTIYF; J gene: TRBJ1-3; D gene: NA; V gene: TRBV5-4
CDR3 protein: CASSLLPTTGQMAQYF; J gene: TRBJ2-5; D gene: NA; V gene: TRBV7-9
CDR3 protein: CASSPLLTKQETQYF; J gene: TRBJ2-5; D gene: NA; V gene: TRBV2
CDR3 protein: CASSIDDRAYSPLHF; J gene: TRBJ1-6; D gene: TRBD1; V gene: TRBV19
CDR3 protein: CASSHGGLVTEAFF; J gene: TRBJ1-1; D gene: NA; V gene: TRBV11-3
CDR3 protein: CASSLAQLRDEQFF; J gene: TRBJ2-1; D gene: NA; V gene: TRBV5-5
CDR3 protein: CASVLRGSNEQFF; J gene: TRBJ2-1; D gene: NA; V gene: TRBV25-1
CDR3 protein: CASSKTSDGGNYGYTF; J gene: TRBJ1-2; D gene: NA; V gene: TRBV2
CDR3 protein: CASSTGTGSYEQYF; J gene: TRBJ2-7; D gene: NA; V gene: TRBV10-3
CDR3 protein: CASSLGTRSYNEQFF; J gene: TRBJ2-1; D gene: TRBD2; V gene: TRBV11-2
CDR3 protein: CSVRQQVDEQYF; J gene: TRBJ2-7; D gene: NA; V gene: TRBV29-1
CDR3 protein: CASRATGSGANVLTF; J gene: TRBJ2-6; D gene: NA; V gene: TRBV10-2
CDR3 protein: CASSPTGINQPQHF; J gene: TRBJ1-5; D gene: NA; V gene: TRBV3-1
CDR3 protein: CASGSSRLSFF; J gene: TRBJ2-1; D gene: NA; V gene: TRBV25-1
CDR3 protein: CASSPGQGDSPLHF; J gene: TRBJ1-6; D gene: TRBD1; V gene: TRBV7-8
CDR3 protein: CAISESPAYGYTF; J gene: TRBJ1-2; D gene: NA; V gene: TRBV10-3
CDR3 protein: CSVFGTGNYGYTF; J gene: TRBJ1-2; D gene: TRBD1; V gene: TRBV29-1
CDR3 protein: CASSWTSGDTF; J gene: TRBJ1-2; D gene: NA; V gene: TRBV11-2
CDR3 protein: CASRGSGRTNTGELFF; J gene: TRBJ2-2; D gene: NA; V gene: TRBV25-1
CDR3 protein: CASRRPGQPQHF; J gene: TRBJ1-5; D gene: NA; V gene: TRBV19
CDR3 protein: CATSDPMIPFYGYTF; J gene: TRBJ1-2; D gene: NA; V gene: TRBV24-1
CDR3 protein: CASSLEQNTEAFF; J gene: TRBJ1-1; D gene: NA; V gene: TRBV7-2
CDR3 protein: CASSLLRGEQFF; J gene: TRBJ2-1; D gene: NA; V gene: TRBV19
CDR3 protein: CASSHRQGRTEAFF; J gene: TRBJ1-1; D gene: TRBD1; V gene: TRBV6-1
CDR3 protein: CASSQDESRNTEAFF; J gene: TRBJ1-1; D gene: NA; V gene: TRBV4-1
CDR3 protein: CASSQTGTGNQPQHF; J gene: TRBJ1-5; D gene: TRBD1; V gene: TRBV6-2/TRBV6-3
CDR3 protein: CSVWTGLENGYTF; J gene: TRBJ1-2; D gene: TRBD1; V gene: TRBV29-1
CDR3 protein: CASSNSGGAGEQFF; J gene: TRBJ2-1; D gene: TRBD2; V gene: TRBV10-1
CDR3 protein: CASSPGTRIYGYTF; J gene: TRBJ1-2; D gene: NA; V gene: TRBV7-2
CDR3 protein: CASSQVWTGGDENTF; J gene: TRBJ1-2; D gene: TRBD1; V gene: TRBV4-3
CDR3 protein: CASSFAGIYEQYF; J gene: TRBJ2-7; D gene: NA; V gene: TRBV12-3/TRBV12-4
CDR3 protein: CASMIGGGIGEQFF; J gene: TRBJ2-1; D gene: TRBD2; V gene: TRBV19
CDR3 protein: CASRIPPSARELFF; J gene: TRBJ2-2; D gene: NA; V gene: TRBV6-1
CDR3 protein: CATSDSGTANYGYTF; J gene: TRBJ1-2; D gene: TRBD1; V gene: TRBV24-1
CDR3 protein: CASSLTGDEQYF; J gene: TRBJ2-7; D gene: TRBD1; V gene: TRBV4-1
CDR3 protein: CASSSPTGGIEQYF; J gene: TRBJ2-7; D gene: NA; V gene: TRBV7-2
CDR3 protein: CASSLSLNQPQHF; J gene: TRBJ1-5; D gene: NA; V gene: TRBV7-2
CDR3 protein: CASSRYGTEAFF; J gene: TRBJ1-1; D gene: NA; V gene: TRBV7-9
CDR3 protein: CASSMSSAQHF; J gene: TRBJ1-5; D gene: NA; V gene: TRBV19
CDR3 protein: CSAQTGDYGYTF; J gene: TRBJ1-2; D gene: TRBD1; V gene: TRBV20-1
CDR3 protein: CASSYSLNSRVSTDTQYF; J gene: TRBJ2-3; D gene: NA; V gene: TRBV10-3
CDR3 protein: CASSIFAMNTEAFF; J gene: TRBJ1-1; D gene: NA; V gene: TRBV19